This is a list of T cell receptor beta chains from one sample in a study of CD8 T cells in Susac syndrome. Each CDR3 protein gets one entry after TCRdb re-called the immunoSEQ multiplex PCR reads with MiXCR. The sample has a few hundred thousand distinct CDR3 sequences; about 94% are singletons. Sequencing used CD4+ T cells from PBMCs. All receptors come from a human donor with Susac syndrome. The CDR3 runs from the conserved cysteine through the conserved F or W. The D gene is left open where the match is weak. The size of a clone is reported for some rows only, either as once, few or many, or as a class for expanded clones.

CDR3	DNA	J	D	V	size
CAWTGQGKSTEAFF	TGTGCCTGGACGGGACAGGGTAAATCCACTGAAGCTTTCTTT	TRBJ1-1	TRBD1	TRBV30	NA
CASRSTGILGGYTF	TGTGCCAGCAGATCAACAGGGATCCTGGGCGGCTACACCTTC	TRBJ1-2	NA	TRBV3-1	NA
CASSFGSGGPNYGYTF	TGTGCCAGCAGCTTCGGTTCAGGCGGACCCAACTATGGCTACACCTTC	TRBJ1-2	NA	TRBV7-2	NA
CASSQQGAETEAFF	TGTGCCAGCAGTCAGCAGGGGGCCGAGACTGAAGCTTTCTTT	TRBJ1-1	TRBD1	TRBV12-3/TRBV12-4	NA
CAWGFWDRGNYEQYF	TGTGCCTGGGGCTTTTGGGACAGGGGAAACTACGAGCAGTACTTC	TRBJ2-7	TRBD1	TRBV30	NA
CASSIVDSPLHF	TGTGCCAGCAGCATTGTGGATTCACCCCTCCACTTT	TRBJ1-6	NA	TRBV14	NA
CSGSRTGNTEAFF	TGCAGCGGGAGCCGGACGGGGAACACTGAAGCTTTCTTT	TRBJ1-1	NA	TRBV29-1	NA
CASSQDELAGGMSDNEQFF	TGCGCCAGCAGCCAAGATGAACTAGCGGGAGGGATGAGCGACAATGAGCAGTTCTTC	TRBJ2-1	TRBD2	TRBV4-3	NA
CASSLGQGAGELFF	TGTGCCAGCAGCTTGGGACAGGGGGCCGGGGAGCTGTTTTTT	TRBJ2-2	TRBD1	TRBV9	NA
CASSPVGGGNSPLHF	TGCGCCAGCAGCCCCGTAGGAGGGGGAAATTCACCCCTCCACTTT	TRBJ1-6	NA	TRBV5-1	few
CASTKGSGTDTQYF	TGTGCCAGCACCAAAGGGAGCGGCACAGATACGCAGTATTTT	TRBJ2-3	NA	TRBV2	NA
CASSQTGEGTEAFF	TGTGCCAGCAGTCAGACCGGGGAGGGCACTGAAGCTTTCTTT	TRBJ1-1	NA	TRBV12-3/TRBV12-4	NA
CASVVDRGVDEQFF	TGTGCCAGCGTGGTGGACAGGGGTGTGGATGAGCAGTTCTTC	TRBJ2-1	TRBD1	TRBV2	NA
CATSARTGGSGEQYF	TGTGCCACCAGCGCACGGACAGGGGGCTCGGGGGAGCAGTACTTC	TRBJ2-7	TRBD1	TRBV15	NA
CASSLMAITGANVLTF	TGTGCCAGCAGTTTAATGGCGATTACTGGGGCCAACGTCCTGACTTTC	TRBJ2-6	NA	TRBV28	NA
CASRANSGEQYF	TGTGCCAGCAGGGCCAACAGCGGCGAGCAGTACTTC	TRBJ2-7	NA	TRBV12-3/TRBV12-4	once
CSVGDPEGETQYF	TGCAGCGTAGGGGACCCTGAGGGAGAGACCCAGTACTTC	TRBJ2-5	NA	TRBV29-1	once
CASTRVWMNQPQHF	TGTGCCAGCACTCGCGTGTGGATGAATCAGCCCCAGCATTTT	TRBJ1-5	NA	TRBV6-2/TRBV6-3	NA
CASSLDSGGPRTDTQYF	TGCGCCAGCAGCTTGGATAGCGGGGGGCCTAGGACAGATACGCAGTATTTT	TRBJ2-3	TRBD2	TRBV5-1	NA
CSARPFGSGFYNEQFF	TGCAGTGCTAGGCCGTTCGGAAGCGGCTTCTACAATGAGCAGTTCTTC	TRBJ2-1	NA	TRBV20-1	NA
CASSLAGRTYEQYF	TGTGCCAGCAGTTTAGCGGGGCGTACCTACGAGCAGTACTTC	TRBJ2-7	TRBD2	TRBV6-2/TRBV6-3	NA
CSAIGGWDTEAFF	TGCAGTGCTATCGGGGGATGGGACACTGAAGCTTTCTTT	TRBJ1-1	NA	TRBV20-1	once
CASSFLDAAYEQYF	TGTGCCAGCAGCTTTTTGGACGCAGCCTACGAGCAGTACTTC	TRBJ2-7	NA	TRBV5-6	NA
CASSVAGTESSALHF	TGTGCCAGCAGCGTAGCGGGGACGGAGAGTTCGGCCCTCCACTTT	TRBJ1-6	NA	TRBV9	NA
CASSLARTESYEQYF	TGTGCCAGCAGCTTAGCCCGGACGGAATCCTACGAGCAGTACTTC	TRBJ2-7	NA	TRBV13	NA
CASSSRDRDETQYF	TGTGCCAGCTCTTCCCGGGACAGGGACGAGACCCAGTACTTC	TRBJ2-5	TRBD1	TRBV18	NA
CASSLGLAGYNEQFF	TGTGCCAGCAGTCTAGGACTAGCGGGGTACAATGAGCAGTTCTTC	TRBJ2-1	TRBD2	TRBV7-8	once
CASSYSQNQPQHF	TGTGCCAGCAGCTACTCACAGAATCAGCCCCAGCATTTT	TRBJ1-5	NA	TRBV12-3/TRBV12-4	NA
CSARSGAHSTDTQYF	TGCAGTGCCCGTAGCGGGGCCCATAGCACAGATACGCAGTATTTT	TRBJ2-3	TRBD2	TRBV20-1	NA
CAWGPVNTEAFF	TGTGCCTGGGGCCCTGTGAACACTGAAGCTTTCTTT	TRBJ1-1	NA	TRBV30	NA
CASSPTPDKDEKYF	TGTGCCAGCAGCCCAACCCCAGACAAGGACGAGAAGTACTTC	TRBJ2-7	NA	TRBV9	few
CASSPNRGGYTF	TGTGCCAGCAGCCCCAACAGGGGAGGCTACACCTTC	TRBJ1-2	TRBD1	TRBV3-1	NA
CSVSSGGVPDTQYF	TGCAGTGTCTCTAGCGGGGGGGTGCCAGATACGCAGTATTTT	TRBJ2-3	TRBD2	TRBV20-1	NA
CASSLAGTGVKWHF	TGTGCCAGCAGCTTGGCGGGGACAGGGGTAAAATGGCATTTT	TRBJ1-5	TRBD1	TRBV5-4	NA
CASRSGTFNEQFF	TGTGCCAGCAGGTCCGGGACTTTCAATGAGCAGTTCTTC	TRBJ2-1	NA	TRBV12-3/TRBV12-4	NA
CSARDTTNYGYTF	TGCAGTGCTCGGGACACCACTAACTATGGCTACACCTTC	TRBJ1-2	NA	TRBV20-1	NA
CASSFPAQGVMEAFF	TGTGCCAGCAGTTTCCCTGCCCAGGGGGTGATGGAAGCTTTCTTT	TRBJ1-1	TRBD1	TRBV12-3/TRBV12-4	once
CASSQEWGGSTDTQYF	TGTGCCAGCAGCCAAGAATGGGGGGGAAGCACAGATACGCAGTATTTT	TRBJ2-3	TRBD2	TRBV3-1	NA
CASSQGGRTTNYGYTF	TGTGCCAGCAGCCAAGGAGGGAGGACAACTAACTATGGCTACACCTTC	TRBJ1-2	NA	TRBV4-2	NA
CASSLQQVPYEQYF	TGTGCCAGCAGTTTACAGCAGGTACCGTACGAGCAGTACTTC	TRBJ2-7	NA	TRBV28	NA
CASSTGFGKNIQYF	TGTGCCAGTAGTACCGGCTTTGGCAAAAACATTCAGTACTTC	TRBJ2-4	NA	TRBV19	NA
CASSQRPPQNTEAFF	TGTGCCAGCAGCCAAAGGCCACCTCAAAACACTGAAGCTTTCTTT	TRBJ1-1	NA	TRBV14	once
CSARDWGAQKGYTF	TGCAGTGCTAGAGATTGGGGGGCGCAGAAAGGCTACACCTTC	TRBJ1-2	NA	TRBV20-1	NA
CASSYSGQGETQYF	TGTGCCAGCAGTTACTCTGGTCAGGGGGAGACCCAGTACTTC	TRBJ2-5	NA	TRBV6-6	once
CASRPPSAYGYTF	TGTGCCAGCAGGCCGCCATCAGCCTATGGCTACACCTTC	TRBJ1-2	NA	TRBV6-1	few
CASNPTMFGDGYTF	TGCGCCAGTAACCCTACAATGTTCGGGGATGGCTACACCTTC	TRBJ1-2	NA	TRBV5-1	NA
CASSFPGQTSPLHF	TGTGCCAGCAGTTTCCCGGGACAGACGTCACCCCTCCACTTT	TRBJ1-6	TRBD1	TRBV12-3/TRBV12-4	NA
CASSQSGRLAKNIQYF	TGTGCCAGCAGCCAGTCGGGACGACTAGCCAAAAACATTCAGTACTTC	TRBJ2-4	NA	TRBV5-6	NA
CSARTSGGPSNTGELFF	TGCAGTGCTCGGACTAGCGGGGGCCCCTCGAACACCGGGGAGCTGTTTTTT	TRBJ2-2	TRBD2	TRBV20-1	NA
CASRRDSYGYTF	TGTGCCAGCAGGCGGGACAGCTATGGCTACACCTTC	TRBJ1-2	TRBD1	TRBV2	NA
CASSYSAGSTDTQYF	TGTGCCAGCAGTTACTCGGCGGGGAGCACAGATACGCAGTATTTT	TRBJ2-3	NA	TRBV6-5	NA
CAWSSRALTF	TGTGCCTGGAGTAGTAGGGCCTTGACCTTC	TRBJ1-2	NA	TRBV30	NA
CASSVLAGAGDTQYF	TGTGCCAGCAGCGTACTAGCCGGGGCTGGGGATACGCAGTATTTT	TRBJ2-3	NA	TRBV9	NA
CAWSVRRQLGQPQHF	TGTGCCTGGAGTGTAAGGCGGCAGTTGGGTCAGCCCCAGCATTTT	TRBJ1-5	NA	TRBV30	NA
CASRLGLRGHEQYF	TGCGCCAGCAGGTTGGGACTTCGCGGCCACGAGCAGTACTTC	TRBJ2-7	NA	TRBV4-1	NA
CSARGRLAGNQPQHF	TGCAGTGCTAGAGGCCGATTAGCGGGCAATCAGCCCCAGCATTTT	TRBJ1-5	NA	TRBV20-1	NA
CASSALLGEQFF	TGTGCCAGCAGCGCCCTTCTAGGTGAGCAGTTCTTC	TRBJ2-1	NA	TRBV9	NA